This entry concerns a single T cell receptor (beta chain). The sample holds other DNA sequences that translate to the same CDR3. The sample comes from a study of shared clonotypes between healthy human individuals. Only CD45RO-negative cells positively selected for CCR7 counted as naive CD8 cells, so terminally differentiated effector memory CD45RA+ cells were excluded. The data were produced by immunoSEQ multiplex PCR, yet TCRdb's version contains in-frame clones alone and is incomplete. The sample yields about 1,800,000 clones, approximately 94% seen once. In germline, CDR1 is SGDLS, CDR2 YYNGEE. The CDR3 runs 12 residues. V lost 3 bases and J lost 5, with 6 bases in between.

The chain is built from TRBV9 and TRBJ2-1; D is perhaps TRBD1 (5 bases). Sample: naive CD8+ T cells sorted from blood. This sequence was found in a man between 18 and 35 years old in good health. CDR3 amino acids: CASSEGHNEQFF. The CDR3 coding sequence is TGTGCCAGCAGCGAGGGGCACAATGAGCAGTTCTTC.